These 18 T cell receptor beta chains were all obtained from the same sample, sequenced in a study of CD8 T cells in Susac syndrome. RNA, at 0.5 to 1 ug, was reverse transcribed with random hexamers. TCRdb itself ran the immunoSEQ multiplex PCR reads through MiXCR, one entry per CDR3 protein. The table includes 85,000 to 120,000 distinct CDR3 sequences, roughly 95% detected once. Sequencing used CD8+ T cells from PBMCs. Every receptor here comes from a human donor with Susac syndrome.

This chain links TRBV9 with TRBJ1-2; D is possibly TRBD1 (6 bases). The CDR3 has 15 amino acids. Trimming took 4 bases from V and 2 from J, leaving 15 bases between them. Germline V CDR1 and CDR2: SGDLS, YYNGEE. This CDR3 reads CASSLQGGMNYGYTF. The CDR3 nucleotides read TGTGCCAGCAGCTTACAGGGTGGAATGAACTATGGCTACACCTTC. The variable domain in full, with the rest retrieved from reference TRBV9 and TRBJ1-2, is DSGVTQTPKHLITATGQRVTLRCSPRSGDLSVYWYQQSLDQGLQFLIQYYNGEERAKGNILERFSAQQFPDLHSELNLSSLELGDSALYFCASSLQGGMNYGYTFGSGTRLTVV.

V is TRBV5-4 and J is TRBJ2-1; 7 bases agree with TRBD2. The J segment lost 0 bases and the V segment lost 9 bases, leaving 3 bases of the junction unmatched. The CDR3 spans 13 residues. Germline V gene lookup returns CDR1 SGHNT and CDR2 YYREEE (reference sequence). The CDR3 loop reads CATRGDSYNEQFF. The CDR3 nucleotides read TGTGCCACCCGGGGGGACTCCTACAATGAGCAGTTCTTC.

This clonotype was seen a single time. The chain employs TRBV7-2 and TRBJ2-7; the match to TRBD2 covers 10 bases. Germline assignment: CDR1 SGHTA and CDR2 FQGNSA. V shed 5 bases and J 2 bases; nucleotides not matched to a gene: 6. The CDR3 sequence is 15 residues long. This CDR3 is CASSSSGGLTYEQYF. CDR3 nucleotides: TGTGCCAGCAGCAGTAGCGGGGGGTTGACCTACGAGCAGTACTTC.

This sequence joins TRBV20-1 and TRBJ1-4, with 11 bases lining up with TRBD1. The length of the CDR3 is 16 residues. V shed 0 bases and J 7 bases; nucleotides not matched to a gene: 7. Germline V gene data show CDR1 as DFQATT and CDR2 as SNEGSKA (reference sequence). This CDR3 is CSARDPGQGAFEKLFF. For the CDR3, the DNA is TGCAGTGCTAGAGATCCCGGACAGGGGGCCTTTGAAAAACTGTTTTTT.

The chain has TRBV19 and TRBJ1-5, with TRBD1 matching 7 bases. Germline V gene sequence: CDR1 LNHDA, CDR2 SQIVND (reference sequence). The V gene end was trimmed by 5 bases and the J gene end by 5 bases; junction bases not matched to a gene: 6. The CDR3 consists of 14 residues. The CDR3 protein is CASSGRDSHQPQHF. CDR3 DNA: TGTGCCAGTAGTGGACGGGACAGCCATCAGCCCCAGCATTTT.

V usage is TRBV12-3 or TRBV12-4 and J usage is TRBJ2-1; 8 bases are shared with TRBD1. The CDR3 is made up of 13 amino acids. Trimming at V came to 5 bases and at J to 12 bases, leaving 9 bases not matched to a gene. The CDR3 region is CASSLPGGFGQFF. CDR3 nucleotide sequence: TGTGCCAGCAGTCTCCCAGGGGGCTTCGGGCAGTTCTTC.

The gene calls are TRBV7-3 and TRBJ1-4, with D unresolved. V shed 8 bases and J shed 8 bases, with 15 bases lying between them. CDR1 and CDR2 (germline): SGHTA, FQGTGA. CDR3 size: 13 residues. The CDR3 here is CASPGYLGEKLFF. CDR3 DNA sequence: TGTGCCAGCCCGGGATACCTAGGAGAAAAACTGTTTTTT.

The V gene is TRBV6-1, the J gene TRBJ1-1, with D perhaps matching TRBD1 (5 bases). This CDR3 has 13 amino acids. V dropped 10 bases and J dropped 4 bases, with 16 bases sitting between them. CDR1 and CDR2 (germline): MNHNS, SASEGT. The CDR3 loop is CAIFLRAPTEAFF. In DNA form, the CDR3 reads TGTGCCATCTTCCTCAGGGCTCCCACTGAAGCTTTCTTT.

The chain is built from TRBV2 and TRBJ2-3; D perhaps matches TRBD2 (5 bases). The CDR3 runs to 15 residues. The V gene's germline CDR1 is SNHLY and CDR2 FYNNEI. V dropped 6 bases and J dropped 6 bases, with 19 bases sitting between them. As DNA, the CDR3 is TGTGCCAGCAGCGCGGGCGCGGCGTCCGAGGATACGCAGTATTTT. Translation gives CASSAGAASEDTQYF.

This clonotype has just one count. The V gene is TRBV27, the J gene TRBJ2-3; unclear D gene. This CDR3 has 13 residues. Germline lookup yields CDR1 MNHEY and CDR2 SMNVEV (reference sequence). V was shortened by 7 bases and J by 2 bases, with 10 bases between the two germline ends. CDR3 nucleotides: TGTGCCAGCAACCCCTCAAACACAGATACGCAGTATTTT. This sequence encodes CASNPSNTDTQYF.

The rearrangement joins TRBV20-1 to TRBJ2-5; unclear D gene. The CDR3 totals 14 residues. Trimming cost V 0 bases and J 2 bases, with 10 bases left between them. CDR1 is DFQATT, CDR2 SNEGSKA, per germline (reference sequence). The CDR3 is CSAREGHTQETQYF. DNA of the CDR3: TGCAGTGCTAGAGAGGGCCACACTCAAGAGACCCAGTACTTC.

The chain links TRBV12-3 or TRBV12-4 to TRBJ2-7; D ambiguous. Trimming removed 6 bases from V and 5 bases from J, with 11 bases in between. The CDR3 has 12 amino acids. The CDR3 sequence is CASRQIGDEQYF. CDR3 DNA: TGTGCCAGCAGGCAGATTGGGGACGAGCAGTACTTC.

The chain recombines TRBV11-3 with TRBJ1-5; no reliable D call. CDR1 is SGHNT, CDR2 YENEEA, per germline. The CDR3 is made up of 15 amino acids. V lost 1 base, J lost 6 bases, and 13 bases lay in between. This CDR3 is CASSLGPCDGQPQHF. The CDR3 DNA sequence: TGTGCCAGCAGCTTAGGACCCTGTGACGGTCAGCCCCAGCATTTT. Drawing the rest from reference TRBV11-3 and TRBJ1-5, the complete variable domain is EAGVVQSPRYKIIEKKQPVAFWCNPISGHNTLYWYLQNLGQGPELLIRYENEEAVDDSQLPKDRFSAERLKGVDSTLKIQPAELGDSAVYLCASSLGPCDGQPQHFGDGTRLSIL.

V is TRBV20-1 and J is TRBJ1-2, with D uncertain. CDR1 DFQATT and CDR2 SNEGSKA come from the germline V gene (reference sequence). The CDR3 consists of 11 residues. V lost 3 bases, J lost 7 bases, and 9 bases lay in between. The CDR3 DNA reads TGCAGTGCTAGGGAAGGGATTGGCTACACCTTC. Translating gives CSAREGIGYTF.

The rearrangement links TRBV5-1 to TRBJ1-5; tentative D call: TRBD1 (5 bases). This CDR3 is built from 15 residues. CDR1 and CDR2 from the germline V gene are SGHRS and YFSETQ. V was clipped by 5 bases and J by 0 bases, with 12 bases between them. The CDR3 loop is CASREGVTSNQPQHF. CDR3 nucleotides: TGCGCCAGCAGAGAAGGGGTTACTAGCAATCAGCCCCAGCATTTT.

The V call is TRBV12-3 or TRBV12-4, the J call TRBJ2-6; D is undetermined. V lost 3 bases to trimming and J lost 3 bases, with 3 bases between them. The CDR3 length is 13 residues. The DNA for the CDR3 is TGTGCCAGCAGTTTTTTTGGGGCCAACGTCCTGACTTTC. Translation gives CASSFFGANVLTF.

The chain recombines TRBV7-2 with TRBJ2-7; no reliable D call. This CDR3 contains 12 residues. The V gene lost 2 bases and the J gene lost 4 bases, with 6 bases spanning the gap. The germline V gene encodes CDR1 SGHTA and CDR2 FQGNSA. The CDR3 loop reads CASSLRVYEQYF. In nucleotides, the CDR3 is TGTGCCAGCAGCTTAAGGGTTTACGAGCAGTACTTC.

In nucleotides, the CDR3 is TGTGCCAGCAGTGGCCCCGGGCCGGAAGTTTACGAGCAGTACTTC. Encoded protein: CASSGPGPEVYEQYF. The J gene is TRBJ2-7, the V gene TRBV25-1; D unclear. The germline V gene has CDR1 MGHDK and CDR2 SYGVNS. The CDR3 is 15 residues long. V lost 4 bases and J lost 4, with 17 bases in between.